A single sample is the source of the 8 T cell receptor beta chains below, sequenced in a study of shared clonotypes between healthy human individuals. Only in-frame clones appear in the TCRdb table, and some are missing; sequencing was by immunoSEQ multiplex PCR. The sample contains a few hundred thousand clones, around 90% of which appear only once. The sample taken for sequencing was memory CD8+ T cells sorted from blood. Subset indicated: CD45RO+ cells pooled with CCR7-negative TemRA cells. These receptors were obtained from a man younger than 35 in good health.

The V call is TRBV6-5, the J call TRBJ2-3; 8 nucleotides line up with TRBD1. J gave up 6 bases and V 0 bases, and 8 bases lay outside the gene matches. Germline values: CDR1 MNHEY, CDR2 SVGAGI. The CDR3 consists of 16 residues. The CDR3 loop reads CASSYSPGQGLDTQYF. The CDR3 nucleotides read TGTGCCAGCAGTTACTCCCCAGGACAGGGATTGGATACGCAGTATTTT.

The chain is built from TRBV6-6 and TRBJ2-7; 12 nucleotides line up with TRBD2. Germline CDR1 reads MNHNY; CDR2 reads SVGAGI (reference sequence). The trim removed 6 bases at V and 5 bases at J, leaving 5 bases unmatched. This CDR3 is built from 14 residues. CDR3 DNA: TGTGCCAGCAGCAGGACTAGCGGGATGGACGAGCAGTACTTC. The encoded protein is CASSRTSGMDEQYF.

Worth noting for this clone: Relative to the germline gene, one junction end is altered; a read error may explain this. The chain carries TRBV6-5 and TRBJ2-7; D may be TRBD2 (6 bases). This CDR3 contains 11 residues. Germline V gives CDR1 MNHEY, CDR2 SVGAGI. The CDR3 DNA reads as TGTGCCAGCAGTTACCGTCCCAGGGAGGCCTTC. Translating it yields CASSYRPREAF.

Comment on this clone: This same CDR3 is encoded by further DNA sequences in the sample. This chain links TRBV27 with TRBJ1-5; D remains unclear. In germline, CDR1 is MNHEY, CDR2 SMNVEV (reference sequence). The CDR3 sequence is 14 residues long. V lost 2 bases to trimming and J lost 2 bases, with 7 bases between them. CDR3 residues: CASSLAGGNQPQHF. CDR3 bases: TGTGCCAGCAGTTTAGCGGGAGGCAATCAGCCCCAGCATTTT.

This clone came up a few times. The chain combines TRBV27 with TRBJ2-1; the match to TRBD2 covers 7 bases. The CDR3 length is 15 residues. The V gene's germline CDR1 is MNHEY and CDR2 SMNVEV (reference sequence). V lost 10 bases to trimming and J lost 7 bases; unmatched junction nucleotides: 16. The CDR3 protein is CATLVGLGGRNEQFF. The CDR3 coding sequence is TGTGCCACCCTTGTCGGACTAGGAGGGCGTAATGAGCAGTTCTTC.

V is TRBV11-2 and J is TRBJ2-7; 8 bases are shared with TRBD1. Trimming at V came to 5 bases and at J to 2 bases, leaving 8 bases not matched to a gene. This CDR3 has 15 amino acids. Germline V lookup: CDR1 SGHAT, CDR2 FQNNGV. The CDR3 DNA reads TGTGCCAGCAGCCCCCGGACAGGGATACCCTACGAGCAGTACTTC. This encodes CASSPRTGIPYEQYF.

The chain is built from TRBV27 and TRBJ1-5; D perhaps matches TRBD1 (6 bases). The germline gives CDR1 MNHEY, CDR2 SMNVEV (reference sequence). The V end was cut by 10 bases, the J end by 3 bases, with 19 bases between. This CDR3 spans 15 amino acids. This CDR3 reads CATGAVTGSNQPQHF. The CDR3 DNA reads TGTGCCACCGGAGCTGTGACAGGCTCCAATCAGCCCCAGCATTTT.

The gene calls are TRBV6-6 and TRBJ1-3; maybe TRBD1 (5 bases). V dropped 2 bases and J dropped 8 bases, with 13 bases sitting between them. This CDR3 has 14 residues. The V gene's germline CDR1 is MNHNY and CDR2 SVGAGI (reference sequence). The DNA for the CDR3 is TGTGCCAGCAGTTACACCGGCAGGGAGGACACCATATATTTT. Translation: CASSYTGREDTIYF.